This T cell receptor (beta chain) was identified during a study of shared clonotypes between healthy human individuals. This clone was found once. Assay used: immunoSEQ multiplex PCR; TCRdb lists only in-frame clones, some missing. This sample yields 2 million to 2.5 million clones, of which under 95% are seen a single time; 0.37% belongs to the top ten. This CDR3 spans 15 amino acids. Germline CDR1 MDHEN, CDR2 SYDVKM. V lost 4 bases and J lost 5; bases outside the gene matches: 10. The J gene is TRBJ1-1, the V gene TRBV28; 7 bases map to TRBD1. This clonotype was obtained from a man in his late teens or twenties in good health. Some clones in this sample may be carry-over from other donors' samples. Sequencing input: naive CD4+ T cells from PBMCs. Described subset: CD45RA+ positively selected. CDR3 sequence (DNA): TGTGCCAGCAGTTCCCTTTCAGGGGGTGGGACTGAAGCTTTCTTT. Protein: CASSSLSGGGTEAFF.